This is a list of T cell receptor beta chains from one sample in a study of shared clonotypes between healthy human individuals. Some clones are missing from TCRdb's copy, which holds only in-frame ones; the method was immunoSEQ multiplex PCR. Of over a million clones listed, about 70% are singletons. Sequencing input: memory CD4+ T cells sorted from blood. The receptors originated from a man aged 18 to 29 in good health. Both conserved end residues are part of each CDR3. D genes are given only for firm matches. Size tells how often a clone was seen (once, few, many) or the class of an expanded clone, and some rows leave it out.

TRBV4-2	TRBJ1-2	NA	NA	TGTGCCAGCAGCCAAGATATCGGGACCGTATATGGCTACACCTTC	CASSQDIGTVYGYTF
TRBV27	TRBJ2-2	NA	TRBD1	TGTGCCAGCAGGGTCCCTACAGGGGGAGGCACCGGGGAGCTGTTTTTT	CASRVPTGGGTGELFF
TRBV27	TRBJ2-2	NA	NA	TGTGCCAGCAGAGGGACAAAGCCTACCGGGGAGCTGTTTTTT	CASRGTKPTGELFF
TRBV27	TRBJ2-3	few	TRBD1	TGTGCCAGCAGTCAACGGGACAGAGTGACAGATACGCAGTATTTT	CASSQRDRVTDTQYF
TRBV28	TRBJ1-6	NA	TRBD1	TGTGCCAGCACCAAGATACAGGGGACAAGTTCACCCCTCCACTTT	CASTKIQGTSSPLHF
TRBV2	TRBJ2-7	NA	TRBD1	TGTGCCAGCAGCGGGGACAGGGGGCACTACGAGCAGTACTTC	CASSGDRGHYEQYF
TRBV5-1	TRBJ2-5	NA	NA	TGCGCCAGCGCTCCTAGCCCCCAAGAGACCCAGTACTTC	CASAPSPQETQYF
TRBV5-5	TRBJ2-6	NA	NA	TGTGCCAGCAGCCTAATGCAGCCCCCCGGCGGGGCCAACGTCCTGACTTTC	CASSLMQPPGGANVLTF
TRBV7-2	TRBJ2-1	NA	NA	TGTGCCAGCAGCTTAGGGGGGAACAAAGAGCAGTTCTTC	CASSLGGNKEQFF
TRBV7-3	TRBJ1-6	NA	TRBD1	TGTGCCAGCAGCTTACTAGGGGGCCTGAGCTCCTATAATTCACCCCTCCACTTT	CASSLLGGLSSYNSPLHF
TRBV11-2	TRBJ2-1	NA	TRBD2	TGTGCCAGCAGCAAGGGACTAGCGGGAGGGGACAATGAGCAGTTCTTC	CASSKGLAGGDNEQFF
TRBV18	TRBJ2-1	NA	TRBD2	TGTGCCAGCTCACCGGAAGGGCGGCTAGCGGCCTACAATGAGCAGTTCTTC	CASSPEGRLAAYNEQFF
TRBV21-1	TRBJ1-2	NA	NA	TGTGCCAGCAGCAAAGCATGGAGACAGTATTATGGCTACACCTTC	CASSKAWRQYYGYTF
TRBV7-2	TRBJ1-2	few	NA	TGTGCCAGCAGCTTAGTCCAGAAATTTGGTGGCTACACCTTC	CASSLVQKFGGYTF
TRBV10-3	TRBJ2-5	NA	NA	TGTGCCATCAGTGAGTCGGCTGGCGGGGAGACCCAGTACTTC	CAISESAGGETQYF
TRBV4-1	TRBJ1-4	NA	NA	TGCGCCAGCAGCCAAGATCCCGGGTCCACTAATGAAAAACTGTTTTTT	CASSQDPGSTNEKLFF
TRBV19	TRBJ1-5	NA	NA	TGTGCCAGTAGTATACAGGGTTTGCTGCCCCAGCATTTT	CASSIQGLLPQHF
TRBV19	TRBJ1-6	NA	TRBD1	TGTGCCAGTAGTATCGACAGGGGGCCTTCCTATAATTCACCCCTCCACTTT	CASSIDRGPSYNSPLHF
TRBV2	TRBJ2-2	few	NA	TGTGCCAGCAGTGAAAGGAGCCCTCCGAGCACCGGGGAGCTGTTTTTT	CASSERSPPSTGELFF
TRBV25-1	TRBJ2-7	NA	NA	TGTGCCAGCAGTGACCCCCCCCACGAGCAGTACTTC	CASSDPPHEQYF
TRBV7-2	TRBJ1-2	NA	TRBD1	TGTGCCAGCAGCTCCCAGCAGGGGGCAATCTATGGCTACACCTTC	CASSSQQGAIYGYTF
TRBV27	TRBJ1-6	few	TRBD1	TGTGCCAGCGGGGACAGGGAGGAGTGGTCACCCCTCCACTTT	CASGDREEWSPLHF
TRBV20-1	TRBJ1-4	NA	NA	TGCAGTGCAGAGTGGGGGGAAAAACTGTTTTTT	CSAEWGEKLFF